A single sample gave rise to the 16 T cell receptor beta chains below, sequenced in a study of T cells in tumors after PD-1 blockade. The assay was immunoSEQ multiplex PCR, and TCRdb's table has in-frame clones only and misses some. This table holds approximately 46,000 clones, more than 70% found once. The material was PBMCs, obtained before anti-PD-1 treatment. The source is a human donor with basal cell carcinoma.

This sequence joins TRBV30 and TRBJ2-7; D unclear. Trimming took 7 bases from V and 0 from J, leaving 10 bases between them. Looked up from germline, CDR1 is GTSNPN and CDR2 is SVGIG (reference sequence). This CDR3 contains 12 residues. The CDR3 is CAFIDFSYEQYF. CDR3 DNA: TGTGCCTTCATCGACTTCTCCTACGAGCAGTACTTC.

The rearrangement joins TRBV11-2 to TRBJ1-5; D possibly corresponds to TRBD1 (5 bases). This CDR3 has 14 amino acids. The germline gives CDR1 SGHAT, CDR2 FQNNGV. Between the trimmed V and J ends, which lost 1 base and 5 bases, there was a span of 9 bases. The CDR3 sequence: CASSLVGGDQPQHF. In nucleotides, the CDR3 is TGTGCCAGCAGCTTAGTGGGAGGGGATCAGCCCCAGCATTTT.

This clone was picked up a small number of times. The genes are TRBV6-5 and TRBJ2-7; the D gene is possibly TRBD2 (5 bases). The CDR3 covers 11 residues. Germline V lookup: CDR1 MNHEY, CDR2 SVGAGI. Trimming removed 7 bases from V and 4 bases from J, with 8 bases in between. DNA of the CDR3: TGTGCCAGCACGAGGGCATACGAGCAGTACTTC. This gives the protein CASTRAYEQYF.

The chain employs TRBV7-8 and TRBJ2-1; 13 bases line up with TRBD2. The J segment lost 8 bases and the V segment lost 4 bases, leaving 8 bases of the junction unmatched. Germline CDR1 is SGHVS and CDR2 is FQNEAQ. The CDR3 totals 16 residues. The CDR3 is CASSSILAGGPDEQFF. The CDR3 nucleotides read TGTGCCAGCAGCTCGATACTAGCGGGAGGGCCTGATGAGCAGTTCTTC.

This clone appeared a single time. V and J are TRBV29-1 and TRBJ2-1; unclear D gene. V shed 5 bases and J shed 7 bases, with 12 bases lying between them. The V gene's germline CDR1 is SQVTM and CDR2 ANQGSEA. The CDR3 is 12 residues long. The CDR3 protein is CSVRVLRNEQFF. The CDR3 DNA follows: TGCAGCGTTAGGGTCCTACGTAATGAGCAGTTCTTC.

The CDR3 reads CSVTVGYEQYF. The CDR3 bases are TGCAGCGTAACCGTGGGGTACGAGCAGTACTTC. The chain carries TRBV29-1 and TRBJ2-7; D remains ambiguous. V lost 6 bases to trimming and J lost 4 bases, with 10 bases between them. The germline gives CDR1 SQVTM, CDR2 ANQGSEA. CDR3 length equals 11 residues.

The genes are TRBV9 and TRBJ1-4; TRBD1 aligns across 9 bases. Trimming at V came to 0 bases and at J to 7 bases, leaving 7 bases not matched to a gene. Germline V gene lookup returns CDR1 SGDLS and CDR2 YYNGEE. The CDR3 sequence is 16 residues long. The CDR3 reads CASSVGGTGSGEKLFF. The CDR3 DNA reads TGTGCCAGCAGCGTAGGAGGGACAGGGAGTGGTGAAAAACTGTTTTTT.

The DNA of the CDR3 is TGTGCCAGCAGCTTTGGAGAGCGGGGGAAACAAGAGACCCAGTACTTC. This codes for CASSFGERGKQETQYF. This chain connects TRBV11-1 to TRBJ2-5, with 8 nucleotides matching TRBD2. The CDR3 is made up of 16 amino acids. V shed 3 bases and J 2 bases; nucleotides not matched to a gene: 8. Germline V gene lookup returns CDR1 SGHAT and CDR2 FQDESV (reference sequence).

The DNA of the CDR3 is TGTGCCAGCAGCGTAGATCCCGGGACTTCGGAGACCCAGTACTTC. It encodes CASSVDPGTSETQYF. V is TRBV9 and J is TRBJ2-5; TRBD2 is a possible D gene (6 bases). V was clipped by 0 bases and J by 5 bases, with 14 bases between them. The CDR3 extends over 15 amino acids. Germline CDR1 SGDLS, CDR2 YYNGEE.

The rearrangement uses TRBV19 and TRBJ1-2; no definite D call. Germline V gives CDR1 LNHDA, CDR2 SQIVND (reference sequence). V dropped 7 bases and J dropped 9 bases, with 12 bases sitting between them. This CDR3 has 11 amino acids. Here the CDR3 DNA reads TGTGCCAGTATACGGGGAATGCGCTACACCTTC. This gives the protein CASIRGMRYTF. Together with reference TRBV19 and TRBJ1-2, the CDR3 gives the full variable domain: DGGITQSPKYLFRKEGQNVTLSCEQNLNHDAMYWYRQDPGQGLRLIYYSQIVNDFQKGDIAEGYSVSREKKESFPLTVTSAQKNPTAFYLCASIRGMRYTFGSGTRLTVV.

The chain employs TRBV30 and TRBJ1-6; D not resolved. CDR1 and CDR2 (germline): GTSNPN, SVGIG (reference sequence). V dropped 4 bases and J dropped 7 bases, with 14 bases sitting between them. The CDR3 is 14 residues long. The CDR3 coding sequence is TGTGCCTGGAACCGCAGACGAATCAATTCACCCCTCCACTTT. It specifies CAWNRRRINSPLHF.

The chain carries TRBV28 and TRBJ1-2; D is ambiguous. The germline V and J ends were trimmed by 7 bases and 5 bases, with 17 bases remaining between them. CDR1 and CDR2 from the germline V gene are MDHEN and SYDVKM. This CDR3 is 14 amino acids long. The CDR3 region is CASIPGRRKYGYTF. The CDR3 DNA reads as TGTGCCAGCATCCCTGGACGGAGGAAGTATGGCTACACCTTC.

The rearrangement links TRBV7-9 to TRBJ1-1; D might be TRBD1 (5 bases). This CDR3 has 14 residues. The germline V gene encodes CDR1 SEHNR and CDR2 FQNEAQ (reference sequence). Trimming shortened V by 3 bases and J by 1 base, and 9 bases separated the two germline ends. The CDR3: CASSLTARNTEAFF. As DNA, the CDR3 is TGTGCCAGCAGCTTGACAGCAAGGAACACTGAAGCTTTCTTT.

The chain has TRBV6-5 and TRBJ1-2; 9 nucleotides match TRBD1. J gave up 7 bases and V 0 bases, and 3 bases lay outside the gene matches. The CDR3 has 14 residues. CDR1 and CDR2 (germline): MNHEY, SVGAGI. CDR3 sequence reads: CASSYSAGQGGYTF. Written as DNA, the CDR3 is TGTGCCAGCAGTTACTCGGCGGGACAGGGTGGCTACACCTTC.

The sample holds a few counts of this clone. The chain combines TRBV7-8 with TRBJ1-6, with TRBD1 as a possible D gene (5 bases). Per germline, CDR1 SGHVS and CDR2 FQNEAQ. The V end was cut by 1 base, the J end by 10 bases, with 14 bases between. This CDR3 has 15 residues. The CDR3 protein is CASSLVGQGDSPLHF. The DNA for the CDR3 is TGTGCCAGCAGCTTAGTGGGTCAGGGAGACTCACCCCTCCACTTT.

This clone has just a few counts. V is TRBV4-2 and J is TRBJ1-2, with D hard to call. Trimming left V 1 base short and J 6 bases short, with 9 bases between. CDR3 length equals 13 residues. In germline, CDR1 is LGHNA, CDR2 YNFKEQ. This CDR3 reads CASSQVMENGYTF. Written as DNA, the CDR3 is TGTGCCAGCAGCCAAGTCATGGAAAATGGCTACACCTTC.